The entry below gives a single TCR beta chain sequence along with its context. The CDR3 has 13 residues. With 4 bases removed from V and 4 bases from J, the gap between germline ends came to 11 bases. CDR1 SQVTM and CDR2 ANQGSEA come from the germline V gene. The table came from immunoSEQ multiplex PCR; TCRdb's copy has only in-frame clones and leaves some out. The sample gives about 68,000 clones, over 75% of which show up once; 6.9% is in the top ten. This entry belongs to a study of blood T cell repertoires in COVID-19. This rearrangement joins TRBV29-1 to TRBJ1-5, with D possibly matching TRBD1 (5 bases). This sequence originates from a human donor in a cohort sampled during active COVID-19. The specimen was peripheral blood. The chain's CDR3 is CSVGLGVNQPQHF. The CDR3, as DNA: TGCAGCGTTGGCCTAGGGGTAAATCAGCCCCAGCATTTT.